These 3 T cell receptor beta chains were sequenced from one sample in a study of vaccination and CD4 T cells after COVID-19. Cultured CD4+ T-cell DNA underwent Oncomine TCR Beta short-read sequencing. One entry per CDR3 protein results from TCRdb running MiXCR on the PCR reads. This table holds around 9,500 distinct CDR3 sequences, roughly 51% found once. These TCRs are of unknown antigen specificity. Described treatment: approximately 9-day PBMC culture with coronavirus spike peptide pools or control peptides (ViraFEST assay). Sequenced input: CD4+ T cells from blood, cultured in vitro. The receptors were gathered from a human donor who had recovered from COVID-19.

The genes are TRBV7-3 and TRBJ2-1; a possible D gene is TRBD2 (5 bases). CDR3 size: 13 residues. Looked up from germline, CDR1 is SGHTA and CDR2 is FQGTGA. V was shortened by 1 base and J by 9 bases, with 10 bases between the two germline ends. DNA of the CDR3: TGTGCCAGCAGCTTAAGATTGGGAGCTGAGCAGTTCTTC. Translating gives CASSLRLGAEQFF.

The CDR3 sequence: CASSQDGYYGYTF. The CDR3, as DNA: TGTGCCAGCAGTCAGGACGGATACTATGGCTACACCTTC. The rearrangement joins TRBV6-1 to TRBJ1-2, with D hard to call. In germline, CDR1 is MNHNS, CDR2 SASEGT. The CDR3 has 13 residues. V was clipped by 5 bases and J by 3 bases, with 10 bases between them.

Relative to its sample, this clonotype is large. The V gene is TRBV20-1, the J gene TRBJ2-5, with no clear D. The germline V gene encodes CDR1 DFQATT and CDR2 SNEGSKA (reference sequence). This CDR3 is built from 13 residues. Trimming shortened V by 6 bases and J by 1 base, and 12 bases separated the two germline ends. CDR3 sequence (DNA): TGCAGTGCACATCGCCCGTCCCAAGAGACCCAGTACTTC. Translated, it gives CSAHRPSQETQYF.